A single T cell receptor beta chain is shown here with its context. The record originates from a study of technical replicates of blood from a handful of donors. Data came from immunoSEQ multiplex PCR; TCRdb stores just in-frame clones and leaves some out. The table shows about 69,000 clones, with over 70% occurring only once. The CDR3 consists of 13 residues. The germline V and J ends were trimmed by 1 base and 6 bases, with 10 bases remaining between them. Germline CDR1 is SEHNR and CDR2 is FQNEAQ (reference sequence). The origin of this receptor is a human donor in good health. Some clones in this sample may be carry-over from other donors' samples. The chain carries TRBV7-9 and TRBJ2-7; no clear D gene. The sequenced material came from PBMCs. CDR3 DNA sequence: TGTGCCAGCAGCTTAGGTTTCCCCAGCGAGCAGTACTTC. Its translation is CASSLGFPSEQYF.